The 21 T cell receptor beta chains given below trace back to one sample, sequenced in a study of identical twins. TCRdb reprocessed the 5' RACE reads with MiXCR, giving one entry per CDR3 protein. The sample has about 900,000 distinct CDR3 sequences, about 12% seen once. These data were also reused for a study on yellow fever vaccine responses in identical twins.

Sequenced sample: PBMCs. These receptors originate from a woman aged 18-29 years in good health.

This clonotype was picked up many times. The rearrangement joins TRBV24-1 to TRBJ2-2; TRBD1 aligns across 8 bases. Germline V CDR1 and CDR2: KGHDR, SFDVKD. V was clipped by 7 bases and J by 5 bases; unmatched bases: 2. The CDR3 has 13 amino acids. The CDR3 loop reads CATRQGDTGELFF. The CDR3 DNA sequence: TGTGCCACCAGACAGGGGGATACCGGGGAGCTGTTTTTT.

V gene TRBV7-9 combines with J gene TRBJ1-1, with 11 nucleotides matching TRBD1. V trimming: 5 bases; J trimming: 5 bases; junction bases outside the gene matches: 7. The germline gives CDR1 SEHNR, CDR2 FQNEAQ (reference sequence). The CDR3 has 15 residues. In DNA, the CDR3 is TGTGCCAGCAGCGGCAGGACAGGGGGCATTACTGAAGCTTTCTTT. Residues: CASSGRTGGITEAFF.

The table lists this clonotype with many counts. This chain uses TRBV29-1 with TRBJ1-1; 9 bases match TRBD1. J was trimmed by 0 bases and V by 7 bases; bases with no gene match: 6. Germline V lookup: CDR1 SQVTM, CDR2 ANQGSEA. This CDR3 has 14 residues. CDR3 in DNA: TGCAGCGCCACACAGGGGGCGGTGAACACTGAAGCTTTCTTT. Translation gives CSATQGAVNTEAFF.

This clonotype came up a few times. The gene calls are TRBV12-3 or TRBV12-4 and TRBJ1-3, with unresolved D. V was clipped by 11 bases and J by 1 base, with 15 bases between them. This CDR3 region has 14 residues. CDR3 DNA sequence: TGTGCCGCATCCCGTTGGATTTCTGGAAACACCATATATTTT. It encodes CAASRWISGNTIYF.

The chain links TRBV7-6 to TRBJ2-2; 13 bases match TRBD2. This CDR3 is built from 16 residues. Trimming cost V 4 bases and J 4 bases; bases outside gene matches: 3. In germline, CDR1 is SGHVS, CDR2 FNYEAQ. CDR3 sequence: CASSSRLAGGTGELFF. The DNA for the CDR3 is TGTGCCAGCAGCTCCAGACTAGCGGGAGGCACCGGGGAGCTGTTTTTT.

V and J are TRBV11-2 and TRBJ1-6; 7 bases line up with TRBD1. This CDR3 is 13 amino acids long. Germline V lookup: CDR1 SGHAT, CDR2 FQNNGV. V lost 6 bases to trimming and J lost 8 bases; unmatched junction nucleotides: 4. CDR3 region: CASSTGVDSPLHF. The CDR3 DNA is TGTGCCAGCAGTACAGGGGTCGATTCACCCCTCCACTTT. The whole variable domain, remainder taken from reference TRBV11-2 and TRBJ1-6, is EAGVAQSPRYKIIEKRQSVAFWCNPISGHATLYWYQQILGQGPKLLIQFQNNGVVDDSQLPKDRFSAERLKGVDSTLKIQPAKLEDSAVYLCASSTGVDSPLHFGNGTRLTVT.

This rearrangement joins TRBV23-1 to TRBJ2-7, with D possibly called TRBD1 or TRBD2 (6 bases each). TRBV23-1 is given ORF status, its function remaining uncertain. The CDR3 has 17 residues. The ends were cut back, 3 bases at V and 0 bases at J, with 18 bases in the middle. The CDR3, as DNA: TGCGCCAGCAGTCATGGGGGGCAGGAATTTAGCTCCTACGAGCAGTACTTC. Protein sequence: CASSHGGQEFSSYEQYF.

V is TRBV9 and J is TRBJ2-1; unclear D gene. V lost 0 bases, J lost 10 bases, and 8 bases lay in between. Germline lookup yields CDR1 SGDLS and CDR2 YYNGEE. This CDR3 region has 12 residues. The CDR3: CASSVVPWEQFF. CDR3 DNA sequence: TGTGCCAGCAGCGTAGTTCCCTGGGAGCAGTTCTTC.

V and J are TRBV12-3 or TRBV12-4 and TRBJ2-1; a possible D gene is TRBD2 (6 bases). This CDR3 comprises 17 residues. V lost 5 bases and J 6 bases, leaving 23 bases between the germline ends. In DNA form, the CDR3 reads TGTGCCAGCAGTCTAAAGGTCGGCGGGGCCGGTCCCAATGAGCAGTTCTTC. Translation gives CASSLKVGGAGPNEQFF.

There are many counts of this clonotype. This chain connects TRBV4-1 to TRBJ2-1; unclear D gene. V was shortened by 5 bases and J by 3 bases, with 17 bases between the two germline ends. The CDR3 loop spans 16 amino acids. Looked up from germline, CDR1 is MGHRA and CDR2 is YSYEKL. The CDR3 loop is CASSVDRSRSYNEQFF. CDR3 in DNA: TGCGCCAGCAGCGTCGACCGTAGCAGAAGCTACAATGAGCAGTTCTTC.

The V call is TRBV11-2, the J call TRBJ2-2; 10 bases fit TRBD1. There are 16 residues in the CDR3. Germline V CDR1 and CDR2: SGHAT, FQNNGV. V lost 3 bases and J lost 7; bases outside the gene matches: 8. The CDR3 region has the DNA TGTGCCAGCAGCTTTTCTGTGACAGGGGGCCTCGGGGAGCTGTTTTTT. This gives the protein CASSFSVTGGLGELFF.

The chain combines TRBV16 with TRBJ2-2, with 8 nucleotides matching TRBD1. With 4 bases clipped from V and 2 bases from J, the junction kept 9 bases outside the gene matches. This CDR3 is built from 17 residues. Germline V gene data show CDR1 as KGHSY and CDR2 as FQNENV. The DNA for the CDR3 is TGTGCCAGCAGCCGGACGAGCAGGGGGCAAAACACCGGGGAGCTGTTTTTT. Protein: CASSRTSRGQNTGELFF.

This chain connects TRBV5-1 to TRBJ1-1, with D possibly being TRBD1 (6 bases). The CDR3 spans 16 residues. CDR1 is SGHRS and CDR2 is YFSETQ in the germline V gene. V lost 2 bases and J 5 bases, leaving 19 bases between the germline ends. The CDR3, as DNA: TGCGCCAGCAGCTTTATCACAGGGAGATCGGGGACTGAAGCTTTCTTT. Residues: CASSFITGRSGTEAFF.

This clonotype has more than one count but fewer than ten. The rearrangement uses TRBV7-9 and TRBJ2-5; TRBD1 agrees at 8 bases. V lost 5 bases to trimming and J lost 3 bases; unmatched junction nucleotides: 14. The CDR3 is made up of 17 amino acids. In germline, CDR1 is SEHNR, CDR2 FQNEAQ (reference sequence). CDR3: CASSPGFRGREEETQYF. CDR3 DNA sequence: TGTGCCAGCAGCCCCGGATTCAGGGGGCGAGAGGAAGAGACCCAGTACTTC.

V and J are TRBV7-6 and TRBJ2-1, with 13 positions matching TRBD2. Germline V gene data show CDR1 as SGHVS and CDR2 as FNYEAQ. V dropped 7 bases and J dropped 5; count of bases not matched to a gene: 8. CDR3 length: 16 amino acids. The CDR3: CASISLGLAGNNEQFF. CDR3 coding DNA: TGTGCCAGCATCTCCCTGGGACTAGCGGGGAACAATGAGCAGTTCTTC.

This clonotype was detected only a few times. The rearrangement links TRBV12-3 or TRBV12-4 to TRBJ2-1, with 12 bases identical to TRBD2. J gave up 1 base and V 5 bases, and 6 bases lay outside the gene matches. CDR3 length: 17 residues. CDR3: CASSPPTSGGSYNEQFF. CDR3 sequence (DNA): TGTGCCAGCAGTCCCCCGACTAGCGGGGGTTCCTACAATGAGCAGTTCTTC.

This clonotype came up many times. The chain has TRBV12-3 or TRBV12-4 and TRBJ1-4; D unclear. CDR3 length: 11 residues. V lost 6 bases to trimming and J lost 5 bases, with 4 bases between them. The CDR3 reads CASRKNEKLFF. CDR3 DNA sequence: TGTGCCAGCAGAAAAAATGAAAAACTGTTTTTT.

The table lists this clonotype with many counts. The rearrangement joins TRBV6-1 to TRBJ1-3, with a tentative D call TRBD1 (6 bases). V lost 6 bases, J lost 1 base, and 13 bases lay in between. This CDR3 has 15 residues. Germline assignment: CDR1 MNHNS and CDR2 SASEGT. The CDR3 DNA follows: TGTGCCAGCAGGTCACAGGGATTATCTGGAAACACCATATATTTT. It codes for CASRSQGLSGNTIYF.

This clonotype has at least ten counts. The CDR3 coding sequence is TGTGCCAGCAGCAAAGGGGGAAGGGGTGAAAAACTGTTTTTT. This encodes CASSKGGRGEKLFF. This chain joins TRBV21-1 and TRBJ1-4; the table names TRBD1, a call not compared with the DNA. TRBV21-1 is flagged as a pseudogene. This CDR3 spans 14 amino acids.

This clonotype was detected many times. The rearrangement joins TRBV6-1 to TRBJ1-6; D not resolved. Germline assignment: CDR1 MNHNS and CDR2 SASEGT. Trimming removed 4 bases at V and 8 bases at J, with 9 bases between. This CDR3 region has 13 residues. The CDR3 DNA reads TGTGCCAGCAGTGTTCGAATGCATTCACCCCTCCACTTT. This sequence encodes CASSVRMHSPLHF.

This clonotype showed up many times. The chain has TRBV7-8 and TRBJ2-7, with a weak D call TRBD1 (6 bases). The germline V gene encodes CDR1 SGHVS and CDR2 FQNEAQ. The V end lost 5 bases, the J end lost 3 bases, and 17 bases lay between the germline ends. This CDR3 region has 15 residues. The CDR3 DNA follows: TGTGCCAGCAGCACAACTCCCGACAGGAGCTACGAGCAGTACTTC. This encodes CASSTTPDRSYEQYF.